This entry concerns a single T cell receptor beta chain. This sample is drawn from a study of OX40 agonist ivuxolimab in advanced cancers. Sequencing was performed with immunoSEQ multiplex PCR; in TCRdb, only in-frame clones are kept and a portion is missing. Of about 77,000 clones in the sample, about nine tenths were seen once. The clonotype was recovered from an adult with an advanced solid tumor such as melanoma, head and neck, liver or kidney cancer. The sequenced sample was CD4+ or CD8+ T cells sorted from blood, obtained in a trial of the OX40 agonist ivuxolimab.

DNA of the CDR3: TGTGCCCAAAGCTTAGTGGACAGGGGTTCTGGGCAGTTCTTC. Translating it yields CAQSLVDRGSGQFF. The chain recombines TRBV7-9 with TRBJ2-1, with 9 bases aligning to TRBD1. The CDR3 contains 14 residues. J lost 12 bases, V lost 11 bases, and 17 bases had no gene match. Germline CDR1 SEHNR, CDR2 FQNEAQ (reference sequence).